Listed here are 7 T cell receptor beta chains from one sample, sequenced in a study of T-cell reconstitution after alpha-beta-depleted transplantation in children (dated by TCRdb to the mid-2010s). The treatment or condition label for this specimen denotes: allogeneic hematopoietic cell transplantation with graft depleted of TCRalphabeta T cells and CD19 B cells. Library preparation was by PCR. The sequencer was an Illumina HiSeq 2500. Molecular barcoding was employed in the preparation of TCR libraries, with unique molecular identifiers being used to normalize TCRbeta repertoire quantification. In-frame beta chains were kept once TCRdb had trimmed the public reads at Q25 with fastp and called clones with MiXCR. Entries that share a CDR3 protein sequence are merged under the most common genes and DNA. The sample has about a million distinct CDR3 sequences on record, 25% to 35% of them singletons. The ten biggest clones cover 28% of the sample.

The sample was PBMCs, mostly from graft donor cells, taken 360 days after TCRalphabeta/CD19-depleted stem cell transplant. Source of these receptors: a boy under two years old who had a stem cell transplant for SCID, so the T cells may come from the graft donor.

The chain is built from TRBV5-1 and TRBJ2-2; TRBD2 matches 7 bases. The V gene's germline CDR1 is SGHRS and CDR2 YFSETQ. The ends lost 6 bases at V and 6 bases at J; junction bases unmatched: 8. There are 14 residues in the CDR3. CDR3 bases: TGCGCCAGCACACCCAATCGGGGGGCCGGGGAGCTGTTTTTT. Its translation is CASTPNRGAGELFF.

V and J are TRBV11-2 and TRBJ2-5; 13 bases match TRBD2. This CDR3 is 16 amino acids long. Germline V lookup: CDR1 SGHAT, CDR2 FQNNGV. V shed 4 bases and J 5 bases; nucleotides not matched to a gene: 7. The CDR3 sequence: CASSYTSGGALETQYF. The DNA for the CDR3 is TGTGCCAGCAGCTATACTAGCGGGGGGGCCTTGGAGACCCAGTACTTC.

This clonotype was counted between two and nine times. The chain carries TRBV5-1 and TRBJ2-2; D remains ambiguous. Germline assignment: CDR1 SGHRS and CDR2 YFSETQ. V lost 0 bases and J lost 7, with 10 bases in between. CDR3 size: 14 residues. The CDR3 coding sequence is TGCGCCAGCAGCTTGGTGGCCGCCGGCGGGGAGCTGTTTTTT. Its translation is CASSLVAAGGELFF.

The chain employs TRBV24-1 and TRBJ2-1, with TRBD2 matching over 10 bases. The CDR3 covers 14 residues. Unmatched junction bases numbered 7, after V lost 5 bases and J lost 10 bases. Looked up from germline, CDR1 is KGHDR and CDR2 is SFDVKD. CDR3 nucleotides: TGTGCCACCAGTGTAAGCCTAGCGGGGGCCGAGCAGTTCTTC. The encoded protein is CATSVSLAGAEQFF.

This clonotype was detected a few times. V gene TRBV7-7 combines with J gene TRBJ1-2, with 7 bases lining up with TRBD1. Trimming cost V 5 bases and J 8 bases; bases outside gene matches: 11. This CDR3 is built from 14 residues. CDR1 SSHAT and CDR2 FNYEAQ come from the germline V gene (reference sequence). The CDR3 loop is CASSRPTGDYGYTF. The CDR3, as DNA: TGTGCCAGCAGCCGCCCTACAGGGGATTACGGCTACACCTTC.

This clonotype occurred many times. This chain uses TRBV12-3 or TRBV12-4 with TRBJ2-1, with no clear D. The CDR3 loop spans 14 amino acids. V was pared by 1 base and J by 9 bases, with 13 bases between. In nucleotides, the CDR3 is TGTGCCAGCAGTTTAGGCCCCCCAGGTAGTGAGCAGTTCTTC. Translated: CASSLGPPGSEQFF.

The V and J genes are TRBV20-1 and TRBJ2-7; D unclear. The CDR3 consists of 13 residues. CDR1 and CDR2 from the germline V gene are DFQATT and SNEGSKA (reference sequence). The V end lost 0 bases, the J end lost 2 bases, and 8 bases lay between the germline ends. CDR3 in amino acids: CSARDRRTYEQYF. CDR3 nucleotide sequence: TGCAGTGCTAGAGACAGACGGACCTACGAGCAGTACTTC.